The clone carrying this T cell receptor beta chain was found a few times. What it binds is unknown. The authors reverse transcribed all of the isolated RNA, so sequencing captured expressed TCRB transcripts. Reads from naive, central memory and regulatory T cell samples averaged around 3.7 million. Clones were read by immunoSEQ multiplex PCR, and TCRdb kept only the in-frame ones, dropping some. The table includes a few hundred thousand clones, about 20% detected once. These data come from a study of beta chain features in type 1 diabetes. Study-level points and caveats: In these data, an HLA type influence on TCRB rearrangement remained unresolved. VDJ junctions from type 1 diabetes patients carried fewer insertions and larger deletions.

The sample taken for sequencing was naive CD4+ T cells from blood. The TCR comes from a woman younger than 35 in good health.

The CDR3 region is CASSSGTGGETQYF. CDR3 nucleotide sequence: TGCGCCAGCAGCTCCGGGACAGGTGGTGAGACCCAGTACTTC. This chain joins TRBV5-1 and TRBJ2-5; 8 nucleotides line up with TRBD1. V gave up 3 bases and J gave up 5 bases; unmatched junction bases: 6. The CDR3 runs 14 residues. CDR1 is SGHRS and CDR2 is YFSETQ in the germline V gene.